These T cell receptor beta chains were read from a single sample in a study of T cell repertoires in cytomegalovirus infection. From the reads, TCRdb called clonotypes with MiXCR, one entry per CDR3 protein. This sample has 150,000 to 200,000 distinct CDR3 sequences; 28% occur once, and the top ten carry roughly 32%. Sequencing used PBMCs. Receptors were obtained from a human donor in good health (CMV status not recorded). Some clones in this sample may be carry-over from other donors' samples. Each CDR3 is given with its conserved first and last residue. The D gene is left open where the match is weak. A clone size is listed for some rows: how often the clone was seen (once, few, many), or a class if it is expanded.

.	TRBV7-8	many	TRBJ1-5	CASSLGPNQPQHF	TGTGCCAGCAGCTTAGGCCCCAATCAGCCCCAGCATTTT
.	TRBV7-2	many	TRBJ2-3	CASSLDSSDTQYF	TGTGCCAGCAGCTTAGATAGTTCAGATACGCAGTATTTT
.	TRBV5-1	.	TRBJ2-1	CASSLGENNEQFF	TGCGCCAGCAGCTTGGGTGAGAATAATGAGCAGTTCTTC
.	TRBV3-1	many	TRBJ2-4	CASSQARDIQYF	TGTGCCAGCAGCCAGGCGAGGGACATTCAGTACTTC
.	TRBV5-5	.	TRBJ1-4	CASSYGRRGTNEKLFF	TGTGCCAGCAGCTACGGACGGCGGGGGACTAATGAAAAACTGTTTTTT
.	TRBV2	.	TRBJ2-3	CASSDECSSTDTQYF	TGTGCCAGCAGTGACGAGTGTTCTAGCACAGATACGCAGTATTTT
TRBD1	TRBV18	once	TRBJ1-5	CASSRQGPFNSNQPQHF	TGTGCCAGCTCAAGACAGGGGCCCTTCAATAGCAATCAGCCCCAGCATTTT
TRBD1	TRBV7-9	.	TRBJ1-5	CASSLDGTGDNQPQHF	TGTGCCAGCAGCTTAGACGGGACAGGGGACAATCAGCCCCAGCATTTT
.	TRBV30	.	TRBJ2-3	CAWGQPRGGGDTQYF	TGTGCCTGGGGACAACCTCGGGGCGGCGGAGATACGCAGTATTTT
TRBD1	TRBV7-6	once	TRBJ1-5	CASSLHRGDQPQHF	TGTGCCAGCAGCCTCCACAGGGGCGATCAGCCCCAGCATTTT
.	TRBV4-1	.	TRBJ2-3	CASSQDLGFTDTQYF	TGTGCCAGCAGCCAAGACCTTGGCTTCACAGATACGCAGTATTTT
.	TRBV7-9	few	TRBJ2-3	CASSPPLVADTQYF	TGTGCCAGCAGCCCCCCACTTGTCGCAGATACGCAGTATTTT
.	TRBV7-2	many	TRBJ2-7	CASSSGVGYYEQYF	TGTGCCAGCAGCTCCGGGGTGGGGTACTACGAGCAGTACTTC
.	TRBV12-3/TRBV12-4	few	TRBJ2-7	CASSLQGRSYEQYF	TGTGCCAGCAGTTTACAGGGGAGATCTTACGAGCAGTACTTC
.	TRBV5-1	.	TRBJ1-1	CASSLDLDSEAFF	TGCGCCAGCAGCTTGGACCTGGACTCTGAAGCTTTCTTT
.	TRBV7-2	.	TRBJ1-1	CASRTGGEGGTEAFF	TGTGCCAGCAGGACGGGGGGTGAGGGGGGCACTGAAGCTTTCTTT
.	TRBV12-3/TRBV12-4	.	TRBJ2-2	CASSLSGSGTGELFF	TGTGCCAGCAGTCTCTCGGGGTCGGGTACCGGGGAGCTGTTTTTT
TRBD1	TRBV4-1	few	TRBJ1-4	CASSRGQDNEKLFF	TGCGCCAGCAGCCGGGGACAGGATAATGAAAAACTGTTTTTT
.	TRBV2	.	TRBJ1-1	CASSEGLRAFF	TGTGCCAGCAGTGAGGGTCTACGAGCTTTCTTT
.	TRBV6-2/TRBV6-3	few	TRBJ1-1	CASSPREGRVKDTEAFF	TGTGCCAGCAGCCCCCGGGAGGGGCGCGTAAAGGACACTGAAGCTTTCTTT
.	TRBV10-3	once	TRBJ2-6	CAIRNDRESGANVLTF	TGTGCCATCAGAAATGACCGTGAGTCTGGGGCCAACGTCCTGACTTTC
.	TRBV20-1	few	TRBJ2-7	CSVNDGSSYEQYF	TGCAGTGTCAACGACGGGAGCTCCTACGAGCAGTACTTC
.	TRBV7-2	.	TRBJ1-4	CASSLSGAIEKLFF	TGTGCCAGCAGCTTATCTGGGGCTATTGAAAAACTGTTTTTT
TRBD1	TRBV7-4	.	TRBJ2-7	CASSSSDRVREQYF	TGTGCCAGCAGCTCGTCGGACAGGGTGAGGGAGCAGTACTTC
TRBD1	TRBV5-1	few	TRBJ2-7	CASSRTGAYEQYF	TGCGCCAGCAGCAGGACAGGGGCCTACGAGCAGTACTTC
.	TRBV7-2	.	TRBJ1-1	CASSLLSRTEAFF	TGTGCCAGCAGCTTGCTCAGTCGAACTGAAGCTTTCTTT
.	TRBV2	few	TRBJ1-2	CASSEKGYYGYTF	TGTGCCAGCAGTGAGAAGGGTTACTATGGCTACACCTTC
.	TRBV7-3	.	TRBJ1-1	CASSFSDGAEAFF	TGTGCCAGCAGTTTTTCGGACGGAGCGGAAGCTTTCTTT
TRBD1	TRBV20-1	.	TRBJ2-5	CSAEGQGHLETQYF	TGCAGTGCAGAAGGACAGGGACATCTCGAGACCCAGTACTTC
TRBD1	TRBV6-1	.	TRBJ2-7	CASSAGQGSYEQYF	TGTGCCAGCAGTGCGGGACAGGGGTCCTACGAGCAGTACTTC
TRBD1	TRBV25-1	few	TRBJ2-5	CASSEEAGGKETQYF	TGTGCCAGCAGTGAAGAGGCAGGGGGCAAAGAGACCCAGTACTTC
TRBD2	TRBV5-6	.	TRBJ2-3	CASSPSLAGGADTQYF	TGTGCCAGCAGCCCCTCACTAGCGGGGGGTGCAGATACGCAGTATTTT
.	TRBV5-1	.	TRBJ1-2	CASSLDRFPYGYTF	TGCGCCAGCAGCCTCGACAGATTTCCATATGGCTACACCTTC
TRBD1	TRBV20-1	.	TRBJ1-5	CSARGDRVGNQPQHF	TGCAGTGCTAGAGGTGACAGGGTCGGCAATCAGCCCCAGCATTTT
.	TRBV19	.	TRBJ2-6	CASSAQPGANVLTF	TGTGCCAGTAGTGCGCAGCCGGGGGCCAACGTCCTGACTTTC
.	TRBV10-2	few	TRBJ2-1	CASSEPDGHEQFF	TGCGCCAGCAGTGAACCCGACGGGCATGAGCAGTTCTTC
.	TRBV5-5	.	TRBJ1-4	CASSLGRANEKLFF	TGTGCCAGCAGCTTGGGTAGGGCCAATGAAAAACTGTTTTTT
.	TRBV4-2	.	TRBJ1-2	CASSQDLQGQSGYTF	TGTGCCAGCAGCCAGGATCTCCAGGGGCAAAGTGGCTACACCTTC
TRBD1	TRBV7-2	.	TRBJ1-5	CASSRDRVAQPQHF	TGTGCCAGCAGCCGTGACAGGGTAGCACAGCCCCAGCATTTT
.	TRBV20-1	few	TRBJ2-3	CSARDTEHSSTDTQYF	TGCAGTGCTAGAGATACTGAGCACTCTAGCACAGATACGCAGTATTTT
.	TRBV4-1	few	TRBJ1-1	CASRAGSAEAFF	TGCGCCAGCAGGGCCGGGAGCGCTGAAGCTTTCTTT
TRBD1	TRBV27	.	TRBJ1-5	CTSSFAGQGKQPQHF	TGTACCAGCAGTTTCGCCGGACAGGGAAAGCAGCCCCAGCATTTT